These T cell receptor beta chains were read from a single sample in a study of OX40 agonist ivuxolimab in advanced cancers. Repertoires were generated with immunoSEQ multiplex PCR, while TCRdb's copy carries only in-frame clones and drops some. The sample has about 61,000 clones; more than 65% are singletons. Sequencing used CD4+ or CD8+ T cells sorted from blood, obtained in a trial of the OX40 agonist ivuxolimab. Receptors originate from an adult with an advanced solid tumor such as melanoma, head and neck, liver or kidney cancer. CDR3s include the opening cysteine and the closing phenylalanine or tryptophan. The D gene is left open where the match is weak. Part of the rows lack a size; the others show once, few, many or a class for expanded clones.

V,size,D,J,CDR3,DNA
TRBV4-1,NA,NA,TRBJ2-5,CASSQDWGRERGQETQYF,TGCGCCAGCAGCCAAGATTGGGGACGGGAGCGTGGCCAAGAGACCCAGTACTTC
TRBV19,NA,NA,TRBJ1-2,CASRPGKDYGYTF,TGTGCCAGTAGACCAGGGAAGGACTATGGCTACACCTTC
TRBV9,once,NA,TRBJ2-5,CASSPTAKETQYF,TGTGCCAGCAGCCCCACTGCAAAAGAGACCCAGTACTTC
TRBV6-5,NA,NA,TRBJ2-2,CASNLGWGAGELFF,TGTGCCAGCAACCTCGGGTGGGGGGCCGGGGAGCTGTTTTTT
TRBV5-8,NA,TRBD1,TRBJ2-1,CASSLTGVGEQFF,TGTGCCAGCAGCCTTACAGGGGTCGGCGAGCAGTTCTTC
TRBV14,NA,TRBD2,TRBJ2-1,CASSQDIFTSGTGYNEQFF,TGTGCCAGCAGCCAAGATATATTTACTAGCGGGACCGGCTACAATGAGCAGTTCTTC
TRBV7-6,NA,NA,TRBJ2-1,CASSLGYNQITYNEQFF,TGTGCCAGCAGCTTAGGATACAATCAAATCACATACAATGAGCAGTTCTTC
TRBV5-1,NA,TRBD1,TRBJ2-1,CASSLVTGTGVNEQFF,TGCGCCAGCAGCTTGGTCACCGGGACAGGGGTCAATGAGCAGTTCTTC
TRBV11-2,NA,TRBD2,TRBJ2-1,CASSLTSGGYNEQFF,TGTGCCAGCAGCCTTACTAGCGGGGGCTACAATGAGCAGTTCTTC
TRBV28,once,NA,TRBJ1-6,CASSLQLGIGNSPLHF,TGTGCCAGCAGCCTTCAGTTGGGGATAGGGAATTCACCCCTCCACTTT
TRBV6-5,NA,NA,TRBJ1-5,CASSSQGQPQHF,TGTGCCAGCAGTTCGCAGGGTCAGCCCCAGCATTTT